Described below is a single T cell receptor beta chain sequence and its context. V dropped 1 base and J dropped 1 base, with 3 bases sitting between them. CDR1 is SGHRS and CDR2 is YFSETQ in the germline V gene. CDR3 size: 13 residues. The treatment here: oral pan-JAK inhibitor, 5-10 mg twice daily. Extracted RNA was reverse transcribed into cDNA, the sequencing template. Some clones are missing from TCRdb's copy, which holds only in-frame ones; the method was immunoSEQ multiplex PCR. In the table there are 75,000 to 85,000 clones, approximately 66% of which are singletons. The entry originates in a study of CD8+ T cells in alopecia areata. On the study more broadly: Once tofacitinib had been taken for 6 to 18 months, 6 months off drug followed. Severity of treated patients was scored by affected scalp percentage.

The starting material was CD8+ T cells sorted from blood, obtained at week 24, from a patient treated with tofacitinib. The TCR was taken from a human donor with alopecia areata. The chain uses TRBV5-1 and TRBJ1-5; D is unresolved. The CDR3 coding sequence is TGCGCCAGCAGCTTGACAAGCAATCAGCCCCAGCATTTT. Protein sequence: CASSLTSNQPQHF.